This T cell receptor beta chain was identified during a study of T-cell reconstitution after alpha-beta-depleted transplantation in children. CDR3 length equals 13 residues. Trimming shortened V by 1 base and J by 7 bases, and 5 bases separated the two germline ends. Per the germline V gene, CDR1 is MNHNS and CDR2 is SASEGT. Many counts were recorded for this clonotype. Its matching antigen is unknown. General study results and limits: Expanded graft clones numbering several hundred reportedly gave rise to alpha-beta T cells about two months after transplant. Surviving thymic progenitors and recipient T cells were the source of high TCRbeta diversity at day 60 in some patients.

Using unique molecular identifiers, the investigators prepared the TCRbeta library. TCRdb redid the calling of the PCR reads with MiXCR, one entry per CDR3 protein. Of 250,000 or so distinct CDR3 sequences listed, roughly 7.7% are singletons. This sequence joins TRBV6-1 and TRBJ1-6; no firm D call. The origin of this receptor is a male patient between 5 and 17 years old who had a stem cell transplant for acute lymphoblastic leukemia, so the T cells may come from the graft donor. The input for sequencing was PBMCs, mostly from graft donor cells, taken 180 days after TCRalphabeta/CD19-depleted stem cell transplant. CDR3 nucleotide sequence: TGTGCCAGCAGTGAAGTGGTGAATTCACCCCTCCACTTT. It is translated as CASSEVVNSPLHF.